The TCR beta chain under discussion was sequenced for a study of blood T cell repertoires in COVID-19. Germline lookup yields CDR1 MDHEN and CDR2 SYDVKM. The length of the CDR3 is 14 residues. V trimming: 3 bases; J trimming: 7 bases; junction bases outside the gene matches: 5. In the authors' workflow: For nucleated cells, counts were estimated from reference gene primer amplification. Repertoires were generated with immunoSEQ multiplex PCR, while TCRdb's copy carries only in-frame clones and drops some. V and J calls and clone size are given by that table; D and trimming were obtained from the DNA. Here the sample spans 140,000 to 150,000 clones, around 84% being singletons.

The chain is built from TRBV28 and TRBJ1-4; 7 nucleotides line up with TRBD1. Sequencing was done on a sample of peripheral blood. This clonotype was obtained from a man aged 55 to 70 with active or convalescent COVID-19. CDR3 protein: CASSFRQGLEKLFF. CDR3 nucleotides: TGTGCCAGCAGTTTTCGACAGGGTCTTGAAAAACTGTTTTTT.